The 7 T cell receptor beta chains given below trace back to one sample, sequenced in a study of cytomegalovirus exposure and HLA in healthy donors (dated by TCRdb to about 2017). Receptor amplification or capture employed the immunoSEQ multiplex PCR assay. A mixture of 60 forward primers for TCR Vbeta segments and 13 reverse primers for TCR Jbeta segments was used in the multiplex PCR. Sourced from immuneACCESS, this table was stored by TCRdb with only in-frame sequences that have V and J called. A share of the clones is absent; for the studies checked, an unresolved V gene accounts for under half, and the remainder has no known explanation. Here the sample has about 130,000 clones; under 80% occur a single time. The ten most abundant clones make up 4.3% of the sample. Material: PBMCs. Every receptor here comes from a man aged 18-30 years in good health and CMV-seropositive.

This sequence joins TRBV28 and TRBJ2-7, with TRBD2 matching over 7 bases. Germline CDR1 is MDHEN and CDR2 is SYDVKM. V lost 7 bases, J lost 0 bases, and 18 bases stayed unmatched. The CDR3 loop spans 18 amino acids. The CDR3 reads CASTGKGELAESSYEQYF. CDR3 coding DNA: TGTGCCAGCACCGGGAAGGGCGAGCTAGCGGAAAGCTCCTACGAGCAGTACTTC.

A few counts support this clone. V gene TRBV5-1 combines with J gene TRBJ2-7, with TRBD1 matching over 9 bases. The CDR3 extends over 14 amino acids. CDR1 is SGHRS and CDR2 is YFSETQ in the germline V gene. J was trimmed by 5 bases and V by 2 bases; bases with no gene match: 5. CDR3 coding DNA: TGCGCCAGCAGCTTTCAGACAGGGGGAAACGAGCAGTACTTC. It specifies CASSFQTGGNEQYF.

As regards this clone: This sample also contains other DNA sequences that code for the same CDR3. This rearrangement joins TRBV7-2 to TRBJ2-3; 12 bases align to TRBD2. J gave up 6 bases and V 5 bases, and 3 bases lay outside the gene matches. CDR1 and CDR2 (germline): SGHTA, FQGNSA. The CDR3 length is 14 residues. In DNA form, the CDR3 reads TGTGCCAGCAGCCCTCTAGCGGGGGGGGATACGCAGTATTTT. Translation gives CASSPLAGGDTQYF.

This chain connects TRBV10-2 to TRBJ2-1, with TRBD1 matching 11 bases. The CDR3 is made up of 15 amino acids. CDR1 is WSHSY, CDR2 SAAADI, per germline. V trimming: 3 bases; J trimming: 3 bases; junction bases outside the gene matches: 1. The CDR3: CASSDGTGGYNEQFF. CDR3 in DNA: TGCGCCAGCAGTGACGGGACAGGGGGCTACAATGAGCAGTTCTTC.

J is TRBJ1-2 and V is TRBV18; D ambiguous. The germline gives CDR1 KGHSH, CDR2 LQKENI. The CDR3 contains 14 residues. V lost 1 base and J lost 2, with 8 bases in between. The CDR3 is CASSPLSQNYGYTF. The CDR3 coding sequence is TGTGCCAGCTCACCACTGTCCCAAAACTATGGCTACACCTTC.

The chain combines TRBV4-3 with TRBJ2-7, with D uncertain. The CDR3 length is 13 residues. The germline gives CDR1 LGHNA, CDR2 YSLEER. The ends were cut back, 4 bases at V and 4 bases at J, with 11 bases in the middle. The CDR3 protein is CASSPSPPYEQYF. The CDR3 DNA sequence: TGCGCCAGCAGCCCCTCTCCCCCTTACGAGCAGTACTTC.

The chain joins TRBV27 to TRBJ2-5, with D possibly TRBD1 on 7 matching bases. The germline V and J ends were trimmed by 6 bases and 7 bases, with 15 bases remaining between them. This CDR3 contains 13 residues. Germline V gene data show CDR1 as MNHEY and CDR2 as SMNVEV (reference sequence). CDR3 coding DNA: TGTGCCAGCAGCATCCGGCAGGGGGGGACCCAGTACTTC. The encoded protein is CASSIRQGGTQYF.